The 9 T cell receptor beta chains below all came from one sample that was sequenced in a study of post-analysis software for immune sequencing data. These TCRs are of unknown antigen specificity. TCR beta libraries were prepared from cDNA with unique molecular identifiers. A single record per CDR3 protein comes from TCRdb applying MiXCR to the PCR reads. The data contain roughly 430,000 distinct CDR3 sequences, approximately 37% of them singletons. General observations from the study: Patients used roughly five TRBV segments, including TRBV5-6, TRBV5-1 and TRBV20-1, more often than controls.

Sequences were obtained from blood. The receptors derive from a girl aged 2 to 9 with multiple sclerosis.

This chain connects TRBV20-1 to TRBJ2-3; 8 nucleotides match TRBD2. J lost 0 bases, V lost 3 bases, and 2 bases had no gene match. Germline CDR1 reads DFQATT; CDR2 reads SNEGSKA (reference sequence). This CDR3 comprises 14 residues. CDR3 protein: CSARVAGSTDTQYF. The DNA of the CDR3 is TGCAGTGCTAGGGTAGCGGGGAGCACAGATACGCAGTATTTT.

This clonotype has just one count. One end of the junction varies from germline; a read error may be responsible. The chain employs TRBV12-3 or TRBV12-4 and TRBJ1-4, with 10 bases that match TRBD1. The CDR3 has 14 amino acids. The CDR3 sequence: CASSTGTGVEKRFF. In DNA form, the CDR3 reads TGTGCCAGCAGTACCGGGACAGGGGTCGAAAAACGGTTTTTT.

The rearrangement links TRBV7-9 to TRBJ1-6, with D possibly matching TRBD1 (6 bases). The CDR3 is made up of 16 amino acids. Germline V lookup: CDR1 SEHNR, CDR2 FQNEAQ (reference sequence). Trimming took 4 bases from V and 5 from J, leaving 15 bases between them. The DNA for the CDR3 is TGTGCCAGCAGCTACGCCCGAGGACAGAATAATTCACCCCTCCACTTT. This gives the protein CASSYARGQNNSPLHF.

The chain carries TRBV27 and TRBJ2-7, with D possibly being TRBD1 (5 bases). The CDR3 length is 15 residues. CDR1 and CDR2 (germline): MNHEY, SMNVEV (reference sequence). Trimming removed 2 bases at V and 0 bases at J, with 11 bases between. Here the CDR3 reads CASSLKRGISYEQYF. The CDR3 bases are TGTGCCAGCAGTTTAAAAAGGGGAATCTCCTACGAGCAGTACTTC.

The gene calls are TRBV7-2 and TRBJ1-3; D is unclear. CDR3 size: 11 residues. Trimming took 5 bases from V and 6 from J, leaving 5 bases between them. Germline CDR1 reads SGHTA; CDR2 reads FQGNSA. The CDR3: CASSRINTIYF. For the CDR3, the DNA is TGTGCCAGCAGCCGGATAAACACCATATATTTT.

This clonotype showed up just once. The chain employs TRBV12-3 or TRBV12-4 and TRBJ1-1; D gene ambiguous. This CDR3 has 12 amino acids. Trimming stripped 8 bases from V and 1 base from J, with 8 bases between. CDR3 loop: CASRETNTEAFF. CDR3 bases: TGTGCCAGCCGGGAAACGAACACTGAAGCTTTCTTT.

The chain couples TRBV28 to TRBJ2-7; the D gene is possibly TRBD1 (5 bases). With the DNA end fitting TRBJ2-5 better, the J assignment may be wrong. The germline V gene encodes CDR1 MDHEN and CDR2 SYDVKM. CDR3 size: 13 residues. CDR3 amino acids: CASRIQAAQTQYF. CDR3 nucleotide sequence: TGTGCCAGCAGGATACAGGCCGCACAGACCCAGTACTTC.

The genes are TRBV20-1 and TRBJ2-3, with 9 nucleotides matching TRBD1. Germline V gene sequence: CDR1 DFQATT, CDR2 SNEGSKA (reference sequence). The ends lost 3 bases at V and 4 bases at J; junction bases unmatched: 5. The CDR3 has 14 amino acids. DNA for the CDR3: TGCAGTGCTAGCCACCGGGACAGGGCAGATACGCAGTATTTT. Encoded protein: CSASHRDRADTQYF.

CDR3 coding DNA: TGTGCCAGCAGCATCACTAGCGCCTACGAGCAGTACTTC. Translation gives CASSITSAYEQYF. V gene TRBV3-1 combines with J gene TRBJ2-7, with 7 bases lining up with TRBD2. The germline gives CDR1 LGHDT, CDR2 YNNKEL (reference sequence). This CDR3 is 13 amino acids long. With 5 bases clipped from V and 2 bases from J, the junction kept 3 bases outside the gene matches.